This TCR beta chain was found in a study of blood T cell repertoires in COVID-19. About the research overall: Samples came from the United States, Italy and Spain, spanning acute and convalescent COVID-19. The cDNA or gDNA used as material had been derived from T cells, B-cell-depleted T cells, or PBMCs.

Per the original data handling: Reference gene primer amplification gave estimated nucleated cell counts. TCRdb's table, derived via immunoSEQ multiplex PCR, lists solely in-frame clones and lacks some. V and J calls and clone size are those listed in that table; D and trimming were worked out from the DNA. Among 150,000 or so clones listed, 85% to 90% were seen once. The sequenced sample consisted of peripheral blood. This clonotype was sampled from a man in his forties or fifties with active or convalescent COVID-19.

The CDR3 protein is CASSLVSGQAFEQYF. In DNA form, the CDR3 reads TGTGCCAGCAGCTTGGTTTCCGGACAGGCCTTCGAGCAGTACTTC. The V gene is TRBV5-5, the J gene TRBJ2-7, with TRBD1 matching over 7 bases. The CDR3 runs to 15 residues. In germline, CDR1 is SGHKS, CDR2 YYEKEE (reference sequence). J lost 6 bases, V lost 0 bases, and 9 bases had no gene match.